This record looks at one TCR beta chain sequence and its context. Per the study methods: Using reference gene primer amplification, nucleated cell counts were estimated. Libraries were prepared by immunoSEQ multiplex PCR; TCRdb keeps only in-frame clonotypes and omits some of them. For V, J and clone size, that table is used; D and trimming come from the DNA. The table lists around 300,000 clones, roughly 87% of them singletons. Per the germline V gene, CDR1 is MGHRA and CDR2 is YSYEKL. V was pared by 5 bases and J by 4 bases, with 1 base of the junction left unmatched. The CDR3 has 14 amino acids. This specimen comes from a study of blood T cell repertoires in COVID-19. Study context: The origin of the acute and convalescent COVID-19 samples was the United States, Italy and Spain. The cDNA or gDNA used as material had been derived from T cells, B-cell-depleted T cells, or PBMCs.

V and J are TRBV4-1 and TRBJ2-2, with TRBD1 matching 10 bases. The receptor was derived from a man younger than 35 with active or convalescent COVID-19. Sequencing was carried out using peripheral blood. CDR3 region: CASSWTGGTGELFF. Here the CDR3 DNA reads TGCGCCAGCAGCTGGACAGGGGGCACCGGGGAGCTGTTTTTT.